This T cell receptor beta chain was identified during a study of cytomegalovirus exposure and HLA in healthy donors. Per germline, CDR1 WNHNN and CDR2 SYGVQD (reference sequence). The V gene end was trimmed by 4 bases and the J gene end by 7 bases; junction bases not matched to a gene: 12. This CDR3 spans 16 amino acids. It was with 60 Vbeta and 13 Jbeta primers that the PCR ran. Authors' processing steps: Later, roughly 77 million unique TCR beta chains were counted in an analysis, and roughly 10 million of them were shared. TCRdb's copy holds only in-frame clones and misses some; the assay was immunoSEQ multiplex PCR. V and J calls and clone size are as listed in that table; D and trimming were resolved from the DNA. This table has about 59,000 clones, over 60% appearing once. Note on this clone: The antigen is not known.

Points from the study as a whole: For TCR beta chains, V- and J-gene trimming was later linked to a missense DCLRE1C variant. Listed as cytomegalovirus-associated were about 160 TCR beta chains. The study reported that TCR beta sequences accurately predicted HLA-A and HLA-B alleles in most subjects.

The TCR was taken from a man younger than 40 in good health and CMV-seropositive. Sample: PBMCs. This chain joins TRBV10-1 and TRBJ2-1; 8 bases align to TRBD2. CDR3 nucleotide sequence: TGCGCCAGCAGTGCCTTGACGGGGGGGCCCGGAAATGAGCAGTTCTTC. This encodes CASSALTGGPGNEQFF.